The clone carrying this T cell receptor (beta chain) was counted at least ten times. Its target is unknown. There were TCR beta CDR3 regions amplified from RNA transcripts. A set of HTBI primers served as the primers for a first-round RT-PCR of the TCR CDR3. Each CDR3 protein gets one entry after TCRdb re-called the multiplex PCR reads with MiXCR. This sample has 600,000 to 700,000 distinct CDR3 sequences, with roughly 15% found just once. Active moderate-to-severe ophthalmopathy, Clinical Activity Score at least 3, NOSPECS at least 4, under 3 months' duration. This sample was included in a study of T cells in Graves' hyperthyroidism and ophthalmopathy. Study-wide findings and caveats: Ophthalmopathy was told apart from stable hyperthyroidism by a 13 V-J model.

V dropped 6 bases and J dropped 2 bases, with 13 bases sitting between them. The CDR3 totals 13 residues. Germline V gives CDR1 DFQATT, CDR2 SNEGSKA (reference sequence). This clonotype was obtained from a woman in her forties with Graves' ophthalmopathy. This chain connects TRBV20-1 to TRBJ2-5; D may match TRBD1 or TRBD2 (5 bases each). The sample consisted of blood. CDR3 DNA: TGCAGTGCCGGGACGCGAAGACAAGAGACCCAGTACTTC. This gives the protein CSAGTRRQETQYF.